This T cell receptor beta chain comes out of a study of low-dose radiotherapy and immunotherapy resistance in tumors. Study in general: One day before radiation and immunotherapy, intravenous cyclophosphamide 200 mg/m2 was administered, with this repeated every two weeks.

Time point described: before trial treatment. The CDR3 length is 15 residues. The V gene end was trimmed by 4 bases and the J gene end by 6 bases; junction bases not matched to a gene: 9. The germline V gene encodes CDR1 SGHDT and CDR2 YYEEEE. TRAV- and TRBV-specific primers were used for first-strand cDNA, which covered alpha and beta chains. TCRs were put through 20 PCR cycles of amplification with Phusion. A constant-region primer and the V-primer adapter served as the primer pair. TCRdb independently ran MiXCR on the reads; one entry per CDR3 protein. The sample lists tens of thousands of distinct CDR3 sequences; approximately 25% were seen once. Ten or more counts support this clonotype.

Sequenced material: PBMCs, taken before treatment. The origin of this receptor is a male donor with prostate cancer. This chain connects TRBV5-6 to TRBJ2-3; 9 nucleotides match TRBD1. As DNA, the CDR3 is TGTGCCAGCAGCGACACCGGGACAGGGAGGGATACGCAGTATTTT. It yields the protein CASSDTGTGRDTQYF.